This T cell receptor beta chain is from a study of T cell responses to AZD1222 COVID-19 vaccine. CDR3 size: 18 residues. Per germline, CDR1 MNHEY and CDR2 SMNVEV (reference sequence). Trimming took off 5 bases at V and 0 bases at J, with 17 bases between the two ends. Repertoires were generated with immunoSEQ multiplex PCR, while TCRdb's copy carries only in-frame clones and drops some. This sample has approximately 130,000 clones, with 85% to 90% found just once. The rearrangement links TRBV27 to TRBJ1-6; D might be TRBD1 (5 bases). This sequence was found in an adult in good health. The sequencing used peripheral blood, collected on day 0 of AZD1222 vaccination. CDR3 protein: CASSPGGGKSSYNSPLHF. The CDR3 nucleotides read TGTGCCAGCAGTCCCGGCGGGGGAAAGAGCTCCTATAATTCACCCCTCCACTTT.